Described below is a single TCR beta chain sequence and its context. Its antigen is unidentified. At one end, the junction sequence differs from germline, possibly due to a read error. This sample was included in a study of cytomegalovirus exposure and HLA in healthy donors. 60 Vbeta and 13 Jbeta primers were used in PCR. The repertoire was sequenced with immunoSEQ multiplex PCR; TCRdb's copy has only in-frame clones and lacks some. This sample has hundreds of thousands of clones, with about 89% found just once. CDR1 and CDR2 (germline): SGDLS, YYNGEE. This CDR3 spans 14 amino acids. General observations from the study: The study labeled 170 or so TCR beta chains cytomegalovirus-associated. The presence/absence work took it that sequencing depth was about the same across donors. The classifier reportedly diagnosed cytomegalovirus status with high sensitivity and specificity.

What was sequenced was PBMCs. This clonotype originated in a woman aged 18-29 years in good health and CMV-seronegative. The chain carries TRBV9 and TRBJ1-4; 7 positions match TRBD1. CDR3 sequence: CANSFTGQEVALFF. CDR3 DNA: TGTGCCAACAGCTTCACCGGACAGGAGGTAGCACTGTTTTTT.